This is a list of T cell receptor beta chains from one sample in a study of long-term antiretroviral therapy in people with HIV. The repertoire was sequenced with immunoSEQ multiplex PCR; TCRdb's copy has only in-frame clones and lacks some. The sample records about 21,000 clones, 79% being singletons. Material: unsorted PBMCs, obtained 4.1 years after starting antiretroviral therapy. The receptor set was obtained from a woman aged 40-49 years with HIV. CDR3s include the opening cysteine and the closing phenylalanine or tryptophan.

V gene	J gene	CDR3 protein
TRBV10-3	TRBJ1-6	CAISGGSGNSPLHF
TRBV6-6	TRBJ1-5	CASSYSGEFVDQPQHF
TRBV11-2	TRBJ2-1	CASSSVQAYNEQFF
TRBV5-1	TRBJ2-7	CASSLGGSSYEQYF
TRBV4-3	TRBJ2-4	CASSQDRSRNIQYF
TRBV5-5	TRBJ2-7	CASSTGTGPYEQYF
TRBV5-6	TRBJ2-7	CASSWTAGGYEQYF
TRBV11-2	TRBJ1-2	CASKKFPGLNYGYTF
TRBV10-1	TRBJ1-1	CASSKGLLNTEAFF
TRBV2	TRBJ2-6	CASKFPRQGGGLSGANVLTF
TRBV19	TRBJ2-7	CASTGTDYEQYF
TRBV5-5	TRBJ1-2	CASSLGQGWGYTF
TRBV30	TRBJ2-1	CAWKIVAESSYNEQFF
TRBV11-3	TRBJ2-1	CASSLGAGNEQFF
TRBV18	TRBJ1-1	CASSPSRTDTEAFF
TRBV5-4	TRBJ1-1	CASSGGSDFEAFF
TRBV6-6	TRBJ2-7	CASSYSPGGEQYF